These 31 T cell receptor beta chains share one sample of origin, sequenced in a study of beta chain features in type 1 diabetes (dated by TCRdb to the late 2010s). The library was produced with the immunoSEQ multiplex PCR assay. The entire amount of isolated RNA was reverse transcribed using the High Capacity cDNA Reverse Transcription Kit, so the sequenced TCRB transcripts were expressed ones. TCRdb holds this immuneACCESS table with in-frame rearrangements only. Some clones are missing; in checked studies, unresolved V genes explain under half, and the rest has no known cause. The table for this sample lists roughly 300,000 clones; less than 9.5% of them were counted only once. Around 0.45% of the sample is in the top ten clones. The sequenced material came from central memory CD4+ T cells from blood. The source is a woman between 18 and 29 years old in good health.

J is TRBJ2-7 and V is TRBV7-3; tentatively, D is TRBD1 or TRBD2 (5 bases each). Trimming stripped 5 bases from V and 2 bases from J, with 16 bases between. This CDR3 contains 15 residues. The germline CDR1 and CDR2 sequences are SGHTA and FQGTGA. CDR3 coding DNA: TGTGCCAGCAGCGGGGGACCGGCCGCAACCTACGAGCAGTACTTC. This codes for CASSGGPAATYEQYF. Combining the CDR3 with reference TRBV7-3 and TRBJ2-7 gives the whole variable domain GAGVSQTPSNKVTEKGKYVELRCDPISGHTALYWYRQSLGQGPEFLIYFQGTGAADDSGLPNDRFFAVRPEGSVSTLKIQRTERGDSAVYLCASSGGPAATYEQYFGPGTRLTVT.

This clone was detected only a few times. This sequence joins TRBV7-9 and TRBJ2-3; D ambiguous. The CDR3 length is 17 residues. Between the trimmed V and J ends, which lost 1 base and 6 bases, there was a span of 20 bases. Germline V gene sequence: CDR1 SEHNR, CDR2 FQNEAQ (reference sequence). CDR3 bases: TGTGCCAGCAGCTTAGTGGGAAGAACTTTTAACCGGGATACGCAGTATTTT. Translating gives CASSLVGRTFNRDTQYF. The full variable domain, with the rest looked up from reference TRBV7-9 and TRBJ2-3, is DTGVSQNPRHKITKRGQNVTFRCDPISEHNRLYWYRQTLGQGPEFLTYFQNEAQLEKSRLLSDRFSAERPKGSFSTLEIQRTEQGDSAMYLCASSLVGRTFNRDTQYFGPGTRLTVL.

This clone was observed a handful of times. The V gene is TRBV7-2, the J gene TRBJ2-1, with TRBD2 as a possible D gene (6 bases). Germline CDR1 SGHTA, CDR2 FQGNSA. The CDR3 totals 18 residues. Trimming took 0 bases from V and 0 from J, leaving 15 bases between them. The CDR3 reads CASSLAHTSRSSYNEQFF. Here the CDR3 DNA reads TGTGCCAGCAGCTTAGCCCATACTAGCCGGAGCTCCTACAATGAGCAGTTCTTC.

The V gene is TRBV9, the J gene TRBJ2-5, with 14 bases that match TRBD2. Trimming removed 4 bases from V and 4 bases from J; junction bases left unmatched: 6. The germline V gene has CDR1 SGDLS and CDR2 YYNGEE. The CDR3 length is 16 residues. CDR3 coding DNA: TGTGCCAGCAGCCCGGGACTAGCGGGAGTGGCAGAGACCCAGTACTTC. Translated, it gives CASSPGLAGVAETQYF. The complete variable domain, with remaining parts taken from reference TRBV9 and TRBJ2-5, reads DSGVTQTPKHLITATGQRVTLRCSPRSGDLSVYWYQQSLDQGLQFLIQYYNGEERAKGNILERFSAQQFPDLHSELNLSSLELGDSALYFCASSPGLAGVAETQYFGPGTRLLVL.

This clone occurred a few times. This chain uses TRBV7-3 with TRBJ1-1; 8 bases agree with TRBD1. This CDR3 has 13 amino acids. CDR1 and CDR2 (germline): SGHTA, FQGTGA. The ends lost 5 bases at V and 5 bases at J; junction bases unmatched: 4. The CDR3, as DNA: TGTGCCAGCAGCACGACAGGGGATACTGAAGCTTTCTTT. It is translated as CASSTTGDTEAFF.

The chain has TRBV2 and TRBJ2-5; D gene ambiguous. CDR1 and CDR2 (germline): SNHLY, FYNNEI. The CDR3 extends over 14 amino acids. Trimming took 7 bases from V and 1 from J, leaving 13 bases between them. The CDR3 DNA follows: TGTGCCAGCACCCCGGGCTGGGTCCAAGAGACCCAGTACTTC. Encoded protein: CASTPGWVQETQYF.

This clone came up a few times. The chain recombines TRBV28 with TRBJ2-3; D ambiguous. The CDR3 sequence is 14 residues long. Trimming left V 2 bases short and J 1 base short, with 7 bases between. In germline, CDR1 is MDHEN, CDR2 SYDVKM. CDR3 loop: CASSLPGGTDTQYF. The CDR3 nucleotides are TGTGCCAGCAGTTTACCAGGCGGCACAGATACGCAGTATTTT.

This clone turned up a few times. The chain is built from TRBV28 and TRBJ2-2; D uncertain. CDR1 is MDHEN and CDR2 is SYDVKM in the germline V gene. The V gene lost 5 bases and the J gene lost 1 base, with 17 bases spanning the gap. The CDR3 is made up of 17 amino acids. The DNA for the CDR3 is TGTGCCAGCAGTCCGCCGGCAGCTATGGGGAACACCGGGGAGCTGTTTTTT. Protein sequence: CASSPPAAMGNTGELFF.

The rearrangement uses TRBV9 and TRBJ2-1; 12 bases agree with TRBD2. The V gene end was trimmed by 0 bases and the J gene end by 7 bases; junction bases not matched to a gene: 5. This CDR3 spans 16 amino acids. CDR1 is SGDLS and CDR2 is YYNGEE in the germline V gene. As DNA, the CDR3 is TGTGCCAGCAGCGTAGGCCCGACTAGCGGGAGTAATGAGCAGTTCTTC. It yields the protein CASSVGPTSGSNEQFF. Based on the CDR3 plus reference TRBV9 and TRBJ2-1, the full variable domain is DSGVTQTPKHLITATGQRVTLRCSPRSGDLSVYWYQQSLDQGLQFLIQYYNGEERAKGNILERFSAQQFPDLHSELNLSSLELGDSALYFCASSVGPTSGSNEQFFGPGTRLTVL.

This clone was counted between two and nine times. The junction differs from germline at one of its ends, possibly a read error. This chain uses TRBV7-7 with TRBJ1-5; possibly TRBD1 for D (5 bases). This CDR3 comprises 20 residues. Germline V gene data show CDR1 as SSHAT and CDR2 as FNYEAQ (reference sequence). The CDR3 DNA reads as TGTGCTAGCAGCTTAGCGCAAAGATCTAATCGGGGCTATAGCAATCAGCCCCAGCATTTT. Its protein product is CASSLAQRSNRGYSNQPQHF.

This clone was seen many times. This rearrangement joins TRBV5-6 to TRBJ2-5, with D unclear. The V gene's germline CDR1 is SGHDT and CDR2 YYEEEE. The ends were cut back, 1 base at V and 3 bases at J, with 7 bases in the middle. The CDR3 has 13 residues. The CDR3 protein is CASSLTFKETQYF. CDR3 in DNA: TGTGCCAGCAGCTTGACATTCAAAGAGACCCAGTACTTC. The whole variable domain, remainder taken from reference TRBV5-6 and TRBJ2-5, is DAGVTQSPTHLIKTRGQQVTLRCSPKSGHDTVSWYQQALGQGPQFIFQYYEEEERQRGNFPDRFSGHQFPNYSSELNVNALLLGDSALYLCASSLTFKETQYFGPGTRLLVL.

In this sample, this clone turned up a few times. The chain employs TRBV6-6 and TRBJ2-1, with TRBD2 identical over 12 bases. J gave up 8 bases and V 6 bases, and 2 bases lay outside the gene matches. CDR1 MNHNY and CDR2 SVGAGI come from the germline V gene (reference sequence). The CDR3 is made up of 13 amino acids. The CDR3 reads CASRLAGGYEQFF. The CDR3 DNA reads TGTGCCAGCAGGCTAGCGGGAGGGTATGAGCAGTTCTTC.

The rearrangement links TRBV7-2 to TRBJ2-7; D possibly corresponds to TRBD2 (6 bases). The CDR3 consists of 14 residues. Per germline, CDR1 SGHTA and CDR2 FQGNSA. Trimming cost V 0 bases and J 5 bases, with 11 bases left between them. CDR3 in amino acids: CASSLAGGSDEQYF. For the CDR3, the DNA is TGTGCCAGCAGCTTAGCGGGAGGTAGTGACGAGCAGTACTTC.

This clone has more than one count but fewer than ten. This chain joins TRBV7-2 and TRBJ2-1; TRBD1 aligns across 9 bases. The ends lost 4 bases at V and 2 bases at J; junction bases unmatched: 3. The CDR3 runs to 15 residues. Germline lookup yields CDR1 SGHTA and CDR2 FQGNSA. CDR3 coding DNA: TGTGCCAGCAGCTCACAGGGGGCCCCCTACAATGAGCAGTTCTTC. Its translation is CASSSQGAPYNEQFF. Using reference TRBV7-2 and TRBJ2-1 for the parts outside the CDR3, the full variable domain is GAGVSQSPSNKVTEKGKDVELRCDPISGHTALYWYRQSLGQGLEFLIYFQGNSAPDKSGLPSDRFSAERTGGSVSTLTIQRTQQEDSAVYLCASSSQGAPYNEQFFGPGTRLTVL.

CDR3 DNA: TGCAGTGCCAAGCACAGTGGCTACACCTTC. Residues: CSAKHSGYTF. V gene TRBV20-1 combines with J gene TRBJ1-2, with D unresolved. Germline CDR1 reads DFQATT; CDR2 reads SNEGSKA (reference sequence). The CDR3 has 10 amino acids. Trimming left V 6 bases short and J 7 bases short, with 9 bases between.

About this clone itself: Other DNA sequences from this sample encode an identical CDR3 as well. This chain joins TRBV15 and TRBJ2-7; the D is unclear. Trimming removed 5 bases from V and 4 bases from J, with 6 bases in between. Per the germline V gene, CDR1 is LNHNV and CDR2 is YYDKDF (reference sequence). The CDR3 spans 11 residues. The CDR3 region has the DNA TGTGCCACCAGCGCAAATTACGAGCAGTACTTC. This codes for CATSANYEQYF.

The sample holds a few counts of this clone. Distinct nucleotide sequences in the sample also encode this CDR3. The chain has TRBV18 and TRBJ2-5; no clear D. Trimming removed 3 bases from V and 4 bases from J, with 9 bases in between. The CDR3 runs to 13 residues. The germline CDR1 and CDR2 sequences are KGHSH and LQKENI. This CDR3 reads CASSPSGGETQYF. The DNA of the CDR3 is TGTGCCAGCTCACCTTCTGGTGGAGAGACCCAGTACTTC.

The chain carries TRBV7-9 and TRBJ2-1, with D unresolved. The CDR3 spans 15 residues. V was clipped by 5 bases and J by 6 bases, with 17 bases between them. CDR1 is SEHNR and CDR2 is FQNEAQ in the germline V gene (reference sequence). The CDR3 sequence is CASSPRTLVGNEQFF. The CDR3 region has the DNA TGTGCCAGCAGCCCTCGGACCTTGGTAGGCAATGAGCAGTTCTTC.

The table lists this clone with a few counts. Other DNA sequences within the sample encode an identical CDR3. The chain links TRBV27 to TRBJ2-6; tentative D call: TRBD2 (5 bases). CDR3 size: 15 residues. CDR1 MNHEY and CDR2 SMNVEV come from the germline V gene (reference sequence). Trimming took 3 bases from V and 0 from J, leaving 6 bases between them. The CDR3 sequence: CASSFGGSGANVLTF. In nucleotides, the CDR3 is TGTGCCAGCAGTTTTGGAGGCTCTGGGGCCAACGTCCTGACTTTC.

The gene calls are TRBV5-1 and TRBJ2-2; 11 nucleotides line up with TRBD2. Trimming removed 5 bases from V and 0 bases from J; junction bases left unmatched: 15. CDR1 SGHRS and CDR2 YFSETQ come from the germline V gene. CDR3 length equals 20 residues. As DNA, the CDR3 is TGCGCCAGCAGGGGTCTAGCGGGAGGAAGCGTTGGATCGAACACCGGGGAGCTGTTTTTT. It yields the protein CASRGLAGGSVGSNTGELFF.

This clone was found a few times. V is TRBV7-9 and J is TRBJ2-1, with D maybe TRBD1 (6 bases). Trimming stripped 4 bases from V and 4 bases from J, with 20 bases between. The CDR3 contains 17 residues. CDR1 SEHNR and CDR2 FQNEAQ come from the germline V gene (reference sequence). In nucleotides, the CDR3 is TGTGCCAGCAGCTCCTATACTACAAAAGGGGGTTACAATGAGCAGTTCTTC. It is translated as CASSSYTTKGGYNEQFF.

In this sample, this clone turned up a few times. This chain uses TRBV6-5 with TRBJ2-7; D might be TRBD2 (6 bases). The CDR3 runs to 15 residues. Trimming stripped 4 bases from V and 0 bases from J, with 13 bases between. Germline V CDR1 and CDR2: MNHEY, SVGAGI. The CDR3 here is CASSLYGGVSYEQYF. In DNA form, the CDR3 reads TGTGCCAGCAGTTTATACGGCGGGGTCTCCTACGAGCAGTACTTC.

The chain couples TRBV2 to TRBJ2-3; D not resolved. The V gene's germline CDR1 is SNHLY and CDR2 FYNNEI. V was trimmed by 6 bases and J by 0 bases, leaving 7 bases between them. The CDR3 covers 13 residues. The CDR3 sequence: CASRGPSTDTQYF. CDR3 bases: TGTGCCAGCAGGGGCCCTAGCACAGATACGCAGTATTTT.

J is TRBJ1-4 and V is TRBV14; D unclear. V shed 4 bases and J shed 5 bases, with 11 bases lying between them. Germline V gives CDR1 SGHDN, CDR2 FVKESK. CDR3 length equals 14 residues. Here the CDR3 reads CASSPDSFNEKLFF. The CDR3 region has the DNA TGTGCCAGCAGCCCCGATAGCTTCAATGAAAAACTGTTTTTT.

This clone has more than one count but fewer than ten. This chain links TRBV7-2 with TRBJ2-7; D not resolved. The CDR3 is 13 amino acids. Germline V lookup: CDR1 SGHTA, CDR2 FQGNSA. V gave up 3 bases and J gave up 3 bases, with 9 bases separating them. CDR3 in amino acids: CASSFLGNYEQYF. CDR3 bases: TGTGCCAGCAGCTTTCTTGGAAACTACGAGCAGTACTTC.

This clone has at least ten counts. The V and J genes are TRBV28 and TRBJ2-6; tentatively, D is TRBD1 or TRBD2 (5 bases each). With 6 bases removed from V and 1 base from J, the gap between germline ends came to 16 bases. Germline-derived CDR1 and CDR2 are MDHEN and SYDVKM. The CDR3 is 17 residues long. Written as DNA, the CDR3 is TGTGCCAGCAGCTCCGGGACGGAGATTTCTGGGGCCAACGTCCTGACTTTC. Protein product: CASSSGTEISGANVLTF.

This chain connects TRBV7-2 to TRBJ2-1; no clear D gene. The ends were cut back, 4 bases at V and 10 bases at J, with 11 bases in the middle. CDR3 length equals 12 residues. Per germline, CDR1 SGHTA and CDR2 FQGNSA. CDR3 bases: TGTGCCAGCAGCTCCCCAAACGGGGAGCAGTTCTTC. Translated, it gives CASSSPNGEQFF.

This clone was observed a handful of times. The V gene is TRBV29-1, the J gene TRBJ1-5; 11 nucleotides agree with TRBD1. Losses at the gene ends were 4 bases for V and 7 bases for J; bases not matched to a gene: 6. Looked up from germline, CDR1 is SQVTM and CDR2 is ANQGSEA. The CDR3 loop spans 14 amino acids. The CDR3 bases are TGCAGCGTTGGGACAGGGGGCCCAGGGCAGCCCCAGCATTTT. Translating it yields CSVGTGGPGQPQHF.

The rearrangement links TRBV2 to TRBJ2-2; no clear D. Germline CDR1 is SNHLY and CDR2 is FYNNEI. With 2 bases removed from V and 12 bases from J, the gap between germline ends came to 7 bases. The CDR3 is made up of 11 amino acids. The CDR3 nucleotides read TGTGCCAGCAGTGAAAGGCCTAAGCTGTTTTTT. It translates to CASSERPKLFF.

V is TRBV18 and J is TRBJ2-3; 10 bases line up with TRBD2. Trimming removed 3 bases from V and 5 bases from J; junction bases left unmatched: 5. CDR1 is KGHSH and CDR2 is LQKENI in the germline V gene. The CDR3 is 15 residues long. The CDR3 spells CASSPTIAGGDTQYF. In DNA, the CDR3 is TGTGCCAGCTCACCTACGATAGCGGGAGGAGATACGCAGTATTTT.

On this clone: At one boundary the junction diverges from the germline segment, which might be a read error. V gene TRBV4-2 combines with J gene TRBJ1-2; 7 bases line up with TRBD1. CDR1 is LGHNA, CDR2 YNFKEQ, per germline. The CDR3 length is 13 residues. The CDR3 sequence: CASSSQRGTEKAF. The CDR3 bases are TGTGCCAGCAGCTCCCAAAGAGGGACAGAAAAAGCCTTC.